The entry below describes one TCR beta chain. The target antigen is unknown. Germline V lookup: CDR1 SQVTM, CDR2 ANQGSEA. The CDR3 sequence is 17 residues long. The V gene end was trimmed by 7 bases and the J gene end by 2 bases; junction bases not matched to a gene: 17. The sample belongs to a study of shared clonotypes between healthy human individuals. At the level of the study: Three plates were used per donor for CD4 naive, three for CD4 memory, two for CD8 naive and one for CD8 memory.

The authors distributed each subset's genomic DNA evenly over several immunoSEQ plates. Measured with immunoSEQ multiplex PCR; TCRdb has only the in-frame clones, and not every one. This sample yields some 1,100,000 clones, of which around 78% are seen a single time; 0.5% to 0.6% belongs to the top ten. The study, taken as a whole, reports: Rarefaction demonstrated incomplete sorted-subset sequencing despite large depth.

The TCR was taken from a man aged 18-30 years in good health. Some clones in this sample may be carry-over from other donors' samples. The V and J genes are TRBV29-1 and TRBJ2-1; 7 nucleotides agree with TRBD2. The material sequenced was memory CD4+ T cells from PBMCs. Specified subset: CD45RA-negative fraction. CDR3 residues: CSGLSGQREAAYNEQFF. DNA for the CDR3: TGCAGCGGCCTTTCGGGCCAGCGGGAAGCCGCCTACAATGAGCAGTTCTTC.